This T cell receptor (beta chain) was identified during a study of CD8+ T cells in alopecia areata. Germline V gives CDR1 SNHLY, CDR2 FYNNEI. This CDR3 region has 15 residues. V lost 3 bases to trimming and J lost 4 bases; unmatched junction nucleotides: 6. Indicated treatment: oral pan-JAK inhibitor, 5-10 mg twice daily. This clone was counted a single time. RNA extraction was followed by reverse transcription into cDNA, which acted as the sequencing template. Assay: immunoSEQ multiplex PCR; the TCRdb copy retains only in-frame clones and omits some. The sample shows approximately 300,000 clones, more than 45% of them seen only once.

The rearrangement joins TRBV2 to TRBJ1-5; 7 bases line up with TRBD1. This TCR derives from a human donor with alopecia areata. The material was CD4+ T cells sorted from blood, obtained at week 24, from a patient treated with tofacitinib. This CDR3 is CASSDRGQPNQPQHF. The CDR3 nucleotides are TGTGCCAGCAGTGATCGGGGACAGCCGAATCAGCCCCAGCATTTT. The full variable domain, with the rest looked up from reference TRBV2 and TRBJ1-5, is EPEVTQTPSHQVTQMGQEVILRCVPISNHLYFYWYRQILGQKVEFLVSFYNNEISEKSEIFDDQFSVERPDGSNFTLKIRSTKLEDSAMYFCASSDRGQPNQPQHFGDGTRLSIL.